A selection of T cell receptor beta chains follows, all from one sample in a study of cytomegalovirus exposure and HLA in healthy donors. The data were produced by immunoSEQ multiplex PCR, yet TCRdb's version contains in-frame clones alone and is incomplete. The sample lists under 250,000 clones; approximately 78% were seen once. Sequencing input: PBMCs. The receptor set was obtained from a male donor in good health and CMV-seronegative. CDR3s include the opening cysteine and the closing phenylalanine or tryptophan. The D gene is left open where the match is weak. Part of the rows lack a size; the others show once, few, many or a class for expanded clones.

TRBV4-1	TRBD2	TRBJ2-3	NA	CASSQEKPSGFFTDTQYF	TGCGCCAGCAGCCAAGAGAAACCTAGCGGGTTCTTCACAGATACGCAGTATTTT
TRBV28	TRBD1	TRBJ1-4	NA	CASSPGTGSGKLFF	TGTGCCAGCAGCCCTGGGACAGGGTCCGGAAAACTGTTTTTT
TRBV7-9	NA	TRBJ2-7	NA	CASSSTASYEQYF	TGTGCCAGCAGCTCGACAGCCTCCTACGAGCAGTACTTC
TRBV28	NA	TRBJ1-5	few	CASSSTTGSNQPQHF	TGTGCCAGCAGTTCAACTACAGGGAGCAATCAGCCCCAGCATTTT
TRBV25-1	NA	TRBJ2-5	NA	CASSEYRGQETQYF	TGTGCCAGCAGTGAATATAGGGGTCAAGAGACCCAGTACTTC
TRBV10-3	TRBD2	TRBJ2-1	NA	CAISGAKGLAASYNEQFF	TGTGCCATCAGTGGAGCAAAAGGACTAGCGGCCTCCTACAATGAGCAGTTCTTC
TRBV13	TRBD2	TRBJ2-5	NA	CASSPEGLAETQYF	TGTGCCAGCAGCCCGGAGGGACTAGCTGAGACCCAGTACTTC
TRBV27	TRBD1	TRBJ1-6	NA	CASSEGQVGSPLHF	TGTGCCAGCAGCGAGGGACAGGTCGGTTCACCCCTCCACTTT
TRBV7-9	TRBD2	TRBJ2-7	NA	CASSLASLGGSGHEQYF	TGTGCCAGCAGCTTAGCGTCGTTGGGCGGGAGTGGCCACGAGCAGTACTTC
TRBV6-5	NA	TRBJ1-5	NA	CASSPNQGTQPQHF	TGTGCCAGCAGTCCAAATCAGGGGACGCAGCCCCAGCATTTT
TRBV19	TRBD2	TRBJ2-3	once	CASNSGRADTQYF	TGTGCCAGTAACAGCGGGAGGGCAGATACGCAGTATTTT
TRBV18	NA	TRBJ1-4	NA	CASSRQAGNRASTNEKLFF	TGTGCCAGCTCGCGCCAAGCAGGGAATAGGGCTTCAACTAATGAAAAACTGTTTTTT
TRBV7-3	NA	TRBJ2-5	NA	CASSALARGTQYF	TGTGCCAGCAGCGCGCTAGCGCGGGGGACCCAGTACTTC
TRBV5-1	TRBD2	TRBJ2-3	NA	CASRTSGISTDTQYF	TGCGCCAGCAGAACTAGCGGGATTAGCACAGATACGCAGTATTTT
TRBV28	TRBD1	TRBJ2-7	NA	CASRGQLSPYEQYF	TGTGCCAGCAGGGGACAGTTATCCCCGTACGAGCAGTACTTC
TRBV27	TRBD1	TRBJ2-7	NA	CASSLQGASSYEQYF	TGTGCCAGCAGTTTACAGGGGGCGAGCTCCTACGAGCAGTACTTC
TRBV10-2	NA	TRBJ2-1	once	CASSPGLAGNEQFF	TGCGCCAGCAGCCCCGGGCTAGCTGGGAATGAGCAGTTCTTC
TRBV7-9	NA	TRBJ1-1	NA	CAAGADENTEAFF	TGTGCAGCAGGGGCGGATGAGAACACTGAAGCTTTCTTT
TRBV9	NA	TRBJ1-1	NA	CASSETVGTEAFF	TGTGCCAGCAGCGAGACAGTTGGCACTGAAGCTTTCTTT
TRBV5-6	TRBD1	TRBJ2-7	NA	CASSRGQGAREQYF	TGTGCCAGCAGCCGCGGACAGGGGGCAAGGGAGCAGTACTTC
TRBV7-3	NA	TRBJ2-3	NA	CASSPTGFPDTQYF	TGTGCCAGCAGCCCTACAGGGTTCCCAGATACGCAGTATTTT
TRBV6-5	NA	TRBJ2-5	NA	CASSNLPGTGGTQYF	TGTGCCAGCAGCAATCTCCCCGGGACTGGAGGGACCCAGTACTTC
TRBV5-1	NA	TRBJ1-2	NA	CASSLEEDGYTF	TGCGCCAGCAGCTTGGAGGAGGATGGCTACACCTTC
TRBV28	NA	TRBJ2-1	NA	CASSFASGLSSYNEQFF	TGTGCCAGCAGTTTTGCCAGCGGACTAAGTAGTTACAATGAGCAGTTCTTC
TRBV6-5	NA	TRBJ1-2	NA	CASTQRTAGVYGYTF	TGTGCCAGCACCCAAAGGACAGCAGGAGTATATGGCTACACCTTC
TRBV5-1	NA	TRBJ2-2	NA	CASRSSVGRTGELFF	TGCGCCAGCAGGTCTAGCGTGGGCCGCACCGGGGAGCTGTTTTTT
TRBV10-3	TRBD2	TRBJ2-7	NA	CATAGGSLYEQYF	TGTGCCACAGCGGGGGGGTCCCTCTACGAGCAGTACTTC
TRBV6-6	NA	TRBJ2-5	once	CASKYDGQPRQETQYF	TGTGCCAGCAAGTACGACGGACAGCCCCGGCAAGAGACCCAGTACTTC
TRBV5-4	TRBD2	TRBJ2-2	NA	CASSSGMGGSGELFF	TGTGCCAGCAGCTCCGGTATGGGAGGGTCCGGGGAGCTGTTTTTT
TRBV7-8	NA	TRBJ1-3	NA	CASSHRTDFSGNTIYF	TGTGCCAGCAGCCATCGGACGGACTTCTCTGGAAACACCATATATTTT
TRBV27	TRBD2	TRBJ2-5	NA	CASSLNRGGMGETQYF	TGTGCCAGCAGTTTAAACCGGGGAGGGATGGGTGAGACCCAGTACTTC
TRBV2	NA	TRBJ2-7	NA	CASSVRHEQYF	TGTGCCAGCAGTGTTAGACACGAGCAGTACTTC
TRBV7-8	NA	TRBJ2-4	NA	CASIPRTENIQYF	TGTGCCAGCATCCCTAGGACTGAAAACATTCAGTACTTC
TRBV28	TRBD2	TRBJ2-2	NA	CASSLTSGRATTGELFF	TGTGCCAGCAGTTTGACTAGCGGGAGGGCCACGACCGGGGAGCTGTTTTTT
TRBV7-2	TRBD1	TRBJ2-5	once	CASRSTGGVKTQYF	TGTGCCAGCAGGTCTACAGGGGGCGTGAAGACCCAGTACTTC
TRBV4-1	TRBD1	TRBJ2-2	NA	CASSQAGGHNTGELFF	TGCGCCAGCAGCCAAGCAGGGGGCCATAACACCGGGGAGCTGTTTTTT
TRBV19	TRBD1	TRBJ2-7	NA	CASSTGQGSSYEQYF	TGTGCCAGTAGTACTGGACAGGGGAGCTCCTACGAGCAGTACTTC
TRBV9	TRBD2	TRBJ2-7	NA	CASSVEGLAGEQYF	TGTGCCAGCAGCGTAGAGGGGCTAGCGGGCGAGCAGTACTTC
TRBV5-5	NA	TRBJ1-2	NA	CASSLSRTSNYGYTF	TGTGCCAGCAGCTTAAGCCGGACATCGAACTATGGCTACACCTTC
TRBV5-1	NA	TRBJ1-2	NA	CASSLDPGNYGYTF	TGCGCCAGCAGCTTGGATCCAGGGAACTATGGCTACACCTTC
TRBV14	NA	TRBJ2-6	once	CASSPLEEAQSSGANVLTF	TGTGCCAGCAGCCCCCTGGAGGAAGCGCAATCCTCTGGGGCCAACGTCCTGACTTTC
TRBV23-1	TRBD2	TRBJ2-5	NA	CASSQPWTRQETQYF	TGCGCCAGCAGTCAACCCTGGACTAGACAAGAGACCCAGTACTTC
TRBV6-6	TRBD1	TRBJ1-2	NA	CASSGGTAPANYGYTF	TGTGCCAGCAGTGGGGGGACAGCCCCAGCTAACTATGGCTACACCTTC